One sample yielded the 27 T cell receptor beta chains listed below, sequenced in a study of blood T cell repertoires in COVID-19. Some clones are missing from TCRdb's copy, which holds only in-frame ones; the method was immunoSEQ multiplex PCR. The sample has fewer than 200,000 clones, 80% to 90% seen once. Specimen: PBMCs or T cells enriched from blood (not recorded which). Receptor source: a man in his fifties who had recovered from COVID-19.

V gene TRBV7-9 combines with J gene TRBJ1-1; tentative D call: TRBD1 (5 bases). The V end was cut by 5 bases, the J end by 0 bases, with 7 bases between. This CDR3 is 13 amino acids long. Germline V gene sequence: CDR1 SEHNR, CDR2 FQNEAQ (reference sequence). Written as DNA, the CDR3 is TGTGCCAGCAGCCTACAGGTGAACACTGAAGCTTTCTTT. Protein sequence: CASSLQVNTEAFF.

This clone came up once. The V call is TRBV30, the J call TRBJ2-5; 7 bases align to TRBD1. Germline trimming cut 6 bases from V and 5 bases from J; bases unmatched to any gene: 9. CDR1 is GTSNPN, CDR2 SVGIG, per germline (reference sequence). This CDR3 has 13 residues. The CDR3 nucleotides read TGTGCCTGTGCGACAGGGATGGGGGAGACCCAGTACTTC. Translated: CACATGMGETQYF.

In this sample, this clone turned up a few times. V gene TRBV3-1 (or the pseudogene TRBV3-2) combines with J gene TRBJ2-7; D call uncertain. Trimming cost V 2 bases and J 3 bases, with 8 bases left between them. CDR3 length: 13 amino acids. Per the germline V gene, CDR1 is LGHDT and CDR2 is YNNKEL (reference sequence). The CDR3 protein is CASSQLSSYEQYF. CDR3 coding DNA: TGTGCCAGCAGCCAACTATCAAGCTACGAGCAGTACTTC.

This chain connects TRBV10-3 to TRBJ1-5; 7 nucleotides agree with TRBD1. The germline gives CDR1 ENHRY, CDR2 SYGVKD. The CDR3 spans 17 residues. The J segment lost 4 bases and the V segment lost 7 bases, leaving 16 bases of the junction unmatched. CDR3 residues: CAIIPSRTGKENQPQHF. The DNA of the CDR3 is TGTGCCATCATCCCCTCAAGGACAGGAAAAGAGAATCAGCCCCAGCATTTT.

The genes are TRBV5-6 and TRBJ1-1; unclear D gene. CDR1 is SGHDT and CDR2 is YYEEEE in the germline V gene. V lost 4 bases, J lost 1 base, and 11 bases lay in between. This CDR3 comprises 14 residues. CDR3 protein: CASSRGGRNTEAFF. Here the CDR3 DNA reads TGTGCCAGCAGCCGCGGAGGACGGAACACTGAAGCTTTCTTT.

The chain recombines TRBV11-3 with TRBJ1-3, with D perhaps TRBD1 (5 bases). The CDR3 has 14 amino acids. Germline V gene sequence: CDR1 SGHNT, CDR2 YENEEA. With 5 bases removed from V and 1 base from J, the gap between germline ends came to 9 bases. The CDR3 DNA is TGTGCCAGCAGCCCGACAGAATCTGGAAACACCATATATTTT. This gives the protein CASSPTESGNTIYF.

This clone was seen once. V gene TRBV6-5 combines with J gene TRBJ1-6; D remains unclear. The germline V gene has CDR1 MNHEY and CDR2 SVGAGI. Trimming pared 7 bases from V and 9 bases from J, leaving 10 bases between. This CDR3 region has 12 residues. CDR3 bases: TGTGCCAGCACCAGCGCGGGTTCACCCCTCCACTTT. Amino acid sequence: CASTSAGSPLHF.

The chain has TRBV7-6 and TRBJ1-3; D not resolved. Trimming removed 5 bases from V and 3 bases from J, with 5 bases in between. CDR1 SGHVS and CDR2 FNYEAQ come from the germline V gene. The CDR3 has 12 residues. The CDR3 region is CASSPRGNTIYF. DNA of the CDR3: TGTGCCAGCAGCCCTCGTGGAAACACCATATATTTT.

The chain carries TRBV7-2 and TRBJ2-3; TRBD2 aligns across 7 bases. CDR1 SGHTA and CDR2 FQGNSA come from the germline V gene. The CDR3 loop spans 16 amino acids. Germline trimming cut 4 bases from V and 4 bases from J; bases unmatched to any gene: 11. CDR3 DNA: TGTGCCAGCAGCTCCCGGGGGAGGGGTAGCCCAGATACGCAGTATTTT. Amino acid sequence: CASSSRGRGSPDTQYF.

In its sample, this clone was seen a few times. The CDR3 DNA reads as TGTGCCATCACCGCGACAGGGAACACTGAAGCTTTCTTT. Translation gives CAITATGNTEAFF. The chain is built from TRBV10-3 and TRBJ1-1, with D possibly TRBD1 on 6 matching bases. Per germline, CDR1 ENHRY and CDR2 SYGVKD. V was cut by 7 bases and J by 1 base, with 10 bases left in between. This CDR3 has 13 residues.

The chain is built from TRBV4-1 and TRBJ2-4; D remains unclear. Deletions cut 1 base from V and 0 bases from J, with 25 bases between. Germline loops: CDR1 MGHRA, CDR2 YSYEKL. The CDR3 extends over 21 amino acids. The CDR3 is CASSQGFVPGRLTIAKNIQYF. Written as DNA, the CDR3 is TGCGCCAGCAGCCAAGGGTTTGTACCAGGTCGTCTAACAATAGCCAAAAACATTCAGTACTTC.

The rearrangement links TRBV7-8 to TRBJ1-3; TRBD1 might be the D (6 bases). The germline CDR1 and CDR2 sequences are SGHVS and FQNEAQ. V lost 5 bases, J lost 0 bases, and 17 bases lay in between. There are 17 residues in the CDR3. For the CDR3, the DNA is TGTGCCAGCAGCAAATTCAAAGGGACACCCTCTGGAAACACCATATATTTT. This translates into CASSKFKGTPSGNTIYF.

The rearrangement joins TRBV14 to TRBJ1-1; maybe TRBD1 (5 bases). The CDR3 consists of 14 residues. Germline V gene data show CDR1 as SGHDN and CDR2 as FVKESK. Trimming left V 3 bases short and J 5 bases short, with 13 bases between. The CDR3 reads CASSHRVEGTEAFF. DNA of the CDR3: TGTGCCAGCAGCCACAGGGTGGAAGGAACTGAAGCTTTCTTT.

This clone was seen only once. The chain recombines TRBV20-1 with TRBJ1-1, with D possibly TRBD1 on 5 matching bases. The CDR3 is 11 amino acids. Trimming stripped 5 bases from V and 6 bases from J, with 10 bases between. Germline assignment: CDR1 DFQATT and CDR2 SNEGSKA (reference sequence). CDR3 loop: CSADGQPEAFF. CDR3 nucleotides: TGCAGTGCTGACGGACAACCTGAAGCTTTCTTT.

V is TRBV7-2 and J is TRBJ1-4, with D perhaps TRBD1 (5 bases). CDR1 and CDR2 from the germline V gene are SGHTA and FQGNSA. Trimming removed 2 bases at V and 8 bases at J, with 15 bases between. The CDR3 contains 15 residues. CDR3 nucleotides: TGTGCCAGCAGCTTACATGGGGCGCTTGGGGAAAAACTGTTTTTT. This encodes CASSLHGALGEKLFF.

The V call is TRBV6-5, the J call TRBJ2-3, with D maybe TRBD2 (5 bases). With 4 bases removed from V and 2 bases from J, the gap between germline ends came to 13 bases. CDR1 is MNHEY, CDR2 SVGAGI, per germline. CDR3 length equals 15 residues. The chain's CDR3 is CASSLTSLFTDTQYF. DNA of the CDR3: TGTGCCAGCAGTTTAACTAGTCTGTTCACAGATACGCAGTATTTT.

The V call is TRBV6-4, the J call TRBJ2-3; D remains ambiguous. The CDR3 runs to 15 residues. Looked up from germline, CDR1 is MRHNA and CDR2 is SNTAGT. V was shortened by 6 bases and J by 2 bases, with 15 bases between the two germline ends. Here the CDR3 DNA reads TGTGCCAGCAGGGGCCCTTCTCGGAACACAGATACGCAGTATTTT. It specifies CASRGPSRNTDTQYF.

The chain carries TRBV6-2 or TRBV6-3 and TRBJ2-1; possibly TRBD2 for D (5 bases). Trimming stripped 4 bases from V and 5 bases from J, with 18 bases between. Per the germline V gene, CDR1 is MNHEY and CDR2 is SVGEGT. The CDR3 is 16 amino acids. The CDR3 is CASSFPLPGKNNEQFF. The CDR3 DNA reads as TGTGCCAGCAGTTTCCCACTTCCGGGGAAAAACAATGAGCAGTTCTTC.

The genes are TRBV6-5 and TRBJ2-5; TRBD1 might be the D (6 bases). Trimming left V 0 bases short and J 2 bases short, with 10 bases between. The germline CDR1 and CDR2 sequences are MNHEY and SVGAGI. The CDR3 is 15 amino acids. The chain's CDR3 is CASSYSIGQQETQYF. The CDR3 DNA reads TGTGCCAGCAGTTACTCGATAGGACAGCAAGAGACCCAGTACTTC.

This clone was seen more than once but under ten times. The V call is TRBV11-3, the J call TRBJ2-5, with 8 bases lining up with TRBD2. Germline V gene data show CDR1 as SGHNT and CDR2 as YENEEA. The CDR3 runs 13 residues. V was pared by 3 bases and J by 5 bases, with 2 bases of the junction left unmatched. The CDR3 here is CASSFTGGETQYF. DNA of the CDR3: TGTGCCAGCAGCTTCACGGGGGGGGAGACCCAGTACTTC. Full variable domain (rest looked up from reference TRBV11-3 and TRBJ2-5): EAGVVQSPRYKIIEKKQPVAFWCNPISGHNTLYWYLQNLGQGPELLIRYENEEAVDDSQLPKDRFSAERLKGVDSTLKIQPAELGDSAVYLCASSFTGGETQYFGPGTRLLVL.

This CDR3 reads CAWRPGQARSGNTIYF. The CDR3 coding sequence is TGTGCCTGGAGACCGGGACAGGCAAGGTCTGGAAACACCATATATTTT. The rearrangement links TRBV30 to TRBJ1-3; TRBD1 matches 8 bases. The trim removed 3 bases at V and 1 base at J, leaving 8 bases unmatched. The CDR3 is 16 residues long. Germline V gene data show CDR1 as GTSNPN and CDR2 as SVGIG (reference sequence).

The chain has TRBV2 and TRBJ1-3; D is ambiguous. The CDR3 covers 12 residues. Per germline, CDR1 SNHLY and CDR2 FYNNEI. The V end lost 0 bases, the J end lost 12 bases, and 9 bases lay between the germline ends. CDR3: CASSEAENHIYF. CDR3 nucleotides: TGTGCCAGCAGTGAAGCGGAGAACCACATATATTTT.

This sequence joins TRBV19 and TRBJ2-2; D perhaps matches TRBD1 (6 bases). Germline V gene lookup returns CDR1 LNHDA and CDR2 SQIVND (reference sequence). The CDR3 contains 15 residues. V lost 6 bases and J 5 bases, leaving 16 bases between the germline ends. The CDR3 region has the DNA TGTGCCAGTAGCCTCACAGGGAACCCAACCGGGGAGCTGTTTTTT. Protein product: CASSLTGNPTGELFF.

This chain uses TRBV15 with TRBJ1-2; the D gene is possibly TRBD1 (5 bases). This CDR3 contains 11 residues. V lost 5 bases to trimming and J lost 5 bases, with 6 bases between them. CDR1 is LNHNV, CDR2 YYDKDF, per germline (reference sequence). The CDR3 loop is CATSPGYGYTF. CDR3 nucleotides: TGTGCCACCAGCCCAGGGTATGGCTACACCTTC.

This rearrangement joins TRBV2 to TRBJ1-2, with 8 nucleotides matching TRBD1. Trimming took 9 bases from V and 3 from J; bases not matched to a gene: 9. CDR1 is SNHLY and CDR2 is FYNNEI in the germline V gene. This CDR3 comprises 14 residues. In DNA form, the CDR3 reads TGTGCCAGGGCCGACAGGGGAGGACACTATGGCTACACCTTC. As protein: CARADRGGHYGYTF. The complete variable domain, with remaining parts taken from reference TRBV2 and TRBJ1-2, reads EPEVTQTPSHQVTQMGQEVILRCVPISNHLYFYWYRQILGQKVEFLVSFYNNEISEKSEIFDDQFSVERPDGSNFTLKIRSTKLEDSAMYFCARADRGGHYGYTFGSGTRLTVV.

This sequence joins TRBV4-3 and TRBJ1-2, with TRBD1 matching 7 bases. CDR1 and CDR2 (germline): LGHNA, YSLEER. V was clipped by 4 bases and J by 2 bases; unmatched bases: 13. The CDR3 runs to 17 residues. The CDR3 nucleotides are TGCGCCAGCAGCCCAAACGACAAGGGGGCGAACAACTATGGCTACACCTTC. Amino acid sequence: CASSPNDKGANNYGYTF.

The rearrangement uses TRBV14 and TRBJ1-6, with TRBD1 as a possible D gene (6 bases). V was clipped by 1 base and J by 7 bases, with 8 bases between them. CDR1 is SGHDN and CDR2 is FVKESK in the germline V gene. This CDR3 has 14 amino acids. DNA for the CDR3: TGTGCCAGCAGCCAAGGGCAGGGGAATTCACCCCTCCACTTT. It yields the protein CASSQGQGNSPLHF.